The 5 T cell receptor beta chains listed next were all sequenced from one sample in a study of beta chain features in type 1 diabetes. Since all of the isolated RNA was reverse transcribed, expressed TCRB transcripts were what got sequenced. Profiled with immunoSEQ multiplex PCR; TCRdb holds only in-frame clones, not every one. The sample contains a few hundred thousand clones, around an eighth of which appear only once. Material: naive CD4+ T cells from blood. The receptors were gathered from a man aged 18-30 years in good health.

CDR3 sequence reads: CASSLPRETDTQYF. In nucleotides, the CDR3 is TGTGCCAGCAGCCTCCCCCGAGAGACAGATACGCAGTATTTT. This chain uses TRBV9 with TRBJ2-3; D gene uncertain. This CDR3 comprises 14 residues. With 4 bases removed from V and 3 bases from J, the gap between germline ends came to 12 bases. The germline V gene encodes CDR1 SGDLS and CDR2 YYNGEE.

The chain carries TRBV7-8 and TRBJ2-3; tentative D call: TRBD1 (5 bases). Trimming stripped 3 bases from V and 3 bases from J, with 19 bases between. The CDR3 loop spans 17 amino acids. Germline V CDR1 and CDR2: SGHVS, FQNEAQ. The CDR3 is CASSLRTRVGVTDTQYF. CDR3 nucleotide sequence: TGTGCCAGCAGCTTGCGCACCAGGGTCGGTGTGACAGATACGCAGTATTTT.

The J gene is TRBJ1-2, the V gene TRBV14; D might be TRBD1 (6 bases). The V and J ends lost 4 bases and 2 bases respectively, with 8 bases between them. From germline, CDR1 is SGHDN and CDR2 FVKESK. CDR3 length: 13 amino acids. CDR3 nucleotides: TGTGCCAGCAGCCCGGACAGAAACTATGGCTACACCTTC. Protein product: CASSPDRNYGYTF. The whole variable domain, filled in from reference TRBV14 and TRBJ1-2, reads EAGVTQFPSHSVIEKGQTVTLRCDPISGHDNLYWYRRVMGKEIKFLLHFVKESKQDESGMPNNRFLAERTGGTYSTLKVQPAELEDSGVYFCASSPDRNYGYTFGSGTRLTVV.

This clone was seen a handful of times. The identical CDR3 is also encoded by other nucleotide sequences in the sample. The rearrangement uses TRBV7-2 and TRBJ2-2; 7 bases fit TRBD2. CDR1 SGHTA and CDR2 FQGNSA come from the germline V gene. This CDR3 is built from 15 residues. V trimming: 1 base; J trimming: 4 bases; junction bases outside the gene matches: 3. The CDR3 nucleotides are TGTGCCAGCAGCTTAGTAGCGGGTGGCACCGGGGAGCTGTTTTTT. Translation gives CASSLVAGGTGELFF.

The rearrangement uses TRBV30 and TRBJ1-4; D is perhaps TRBD1 (6 bases). CDR1 is GTSNPN, CDR2 SVGIG, per germline (reference sequence). Trimming removed 7 bases at V and 6 bases at J, with 18 bases between. The CDR3 loop spans 14 amino acids. In DNA form, the CDR3 reads TGTGCCTCCGACACAGGGATCGGATATGAAAAACTGTTTTTT. It codes for CASDTGIGYEKLFF.